The 24 T cell receptor beta chains reported below all come from one sample, sequenced in a study of blood T cell repertoires in COVID-19. Generated by immunoSEQ multiplex PCR, the TCRdb table keeps only in-frame clones and is missing some. The profile shows 150,000 to 200,000 clones, around nine tenths of them singletons. Sequenced: PBMCs or T cells enriched from blood (not recorded which). Every receptor here comes from a woman between 18 and 29 years old who had recovered from COVID-19.

The chain carries TRBV7-3 and TRBJ2-2; D is undetermined. Germline V gene data show CDR1 as SGHTA and CDR2 as FQGTGA. This CDR3 has 13 amino acids. Trimming took 5 bases from V and 4 from J, leaving 8 bases between them. The CDR3 loop reads CASSPIPTGELFF. The CDR3 DNA reads as TGTGCCAGCAGCCCCATCCCCACCGGGGAGCTGTTTTTT.

The chain links TRBV4-3 to TRBJ1-1; D call uncertain. The CDR3 runs 14 residues. The V end lost 0 bases, the J end lost 1 base, and 6 bases lay between the germline ends. Germline V gene sequence: CDR1 LGHNA, CDR2 YSLEER. Here the CDR3 reads CASSQERENTEAFF. The DNA of the CDR3 is TGCGCCAGCAGCCAAGAACGGGAGAACACTGAAGCTTTCTTT.

J is TRBJ2-7 and V is TRBV2, with TRBD1 matching 11 bases. This CDR3 spans 14 amino acids. The germline CDR1 and CDR2 sequences are SNHLY and FYNNEI. V was pared by 7 bases and J by 5 bases, with 7 bases of the junction left unmatched. The CDR3 loop reads CASTRDRGTDEQYF. CDR3 sequence (DNA): TGTGCCAGCACCAGGGACAGGGGGACCGACGAGCAGTACTTC.

The rearrangement joins TRBV5-5 to TRBJ2-2; tentative D call: TRBD2 (5 bases). The germline V gene has CDR1 SGHKS and CDR2 YYEKEE (reference sequence). V dropped 5 bases and J dropped 6 bases, with 11 bases sitting between them. The CDR3 contains 13 residues. The DNA of the CDR3 is TGTGCCAGCAGACTTAGCGACCCCGGGGAGCTGTTTTTT. The encoded protein is CASRLSDPGELFF.

This clone was observed once. The rearrangement links TRBV28 to TRBJ2-7; possible D gene TRBD2, 7 bases. This CDR3 contains 15 residues. V was clipped by 6 bases and J by 4 bases, with 19 bases between them. Per the germline V gene, CDR1 is MDHEN and CDR2 is SYDVKM. In DNA form, the CDR3 reads TGTGCCAGCAGCCCCCCCCGGGGGGCGGGATACGAGCAGTACTTC. This codes for CASSPPRGAGYEQYF.

The rearrangement links TRBV5-4 to TRBJ2-1; TRBD2 agrees at 7 bases. CDR3 length: 14 amino acids. The V and J ends lost 4 bases and 8 bases, in that order; junction bases with no gene match: 9. Germline CDR1 and CDR2: SGHNT and YYREEE (reference sequence). CDR3 sequence (DNA): TGTGCCAGCAGCGAACCAGGGCGGGAGTATGAGCAGTTCTTC. Translated: CASSEPGREYEQFF.

This chain links TRBV2 with TRBJ1-1; 7 nucleotides align to TRBD1. The length of the CDR3 is 14 residues. Germline-derived CDR1 and CDR2 are SNHLY and FYNNEI. With V trimmed by 3 bases and J by 5 bases, 6 bases remained unmatched. CDR3 coding DNA: TGTGCCAGCAGTGAGACAGGGCTCGGGACTGAAGCTTTCTTT. Encoded protein: CASSETGLGTEAFF.

V gene TRBV5-4 combines with J gene TRBJ2-5; 7 positions agree with TRBD2. The ends lost 6 bases at V and 4 bases at J; junction bases unmatched: 12. CDR1 SGHNT and CDR2 YYREEE come from the germline V gene (reference sequence). The CDR3 loop spans 15 amino acids. The CDR3, as DNA: TGTGCCAGCACCAGCGGCGGGGGAGTGGGAGAGACCCAGTACTTC. Translating gives CASTSGGGVGETQYF.

V usage is TRBV12-3 or TRBV12-4 and J usage is TRBJ1-2, with D hard to call. Between the trimmed V and J ends, which lost 5 bases and 4 bases, there was a span of 11 bases. The CDR3 is made up of 13 amino acids. This chain's CDR3 is CASSPEAGYGYTF. The CDR3 bases are TGTGCCAGCAGTCCCGAAGCAGGCTATGGCTACACCTTC.

The CDR3 nucleotides read TGTGCCAGCAGCGAAGGAGAGGGATGGGTGAACACTGAAGCTTTCTTT. Protein sequence: CASSEGEGWVNTEAFF. The chain couples TRBV5-8 to TRBJ1-1; D unresolved. The V end was cut by 4 bases, the J end by 0 bases, with 16 bases between. There are 16 residues in the CDR3. Germline CDR1 is SGHTS and CDR2 is YDEGEE.

This chain links TRBV7-9 with TRBJ2-7; a possible D gene is TRBD2 (5 bases). The V gene's germline CDR1 is SEHNR and CDR2 FQNEAQ (reference sequence). The CDR3 has 14 residues. Trimming stripped 4 bases from V and 4 bases from J, with 14 bases between. CDR3 nucleotides: TGTGCCAGCAGCTACTCTCGGCGGACTTACGAGCAGTACTTC. Amino acids: CASSYSRRTYEQYF. The whole variable domain, filled in from reference TRBV7-9 and TRBJ2-7, reads DTGVSQNPRHKITKRGQNVTFRCDPISEHNRLYWYRQTLGQGPEFLTYFQNEAQLEKSRLLSDRFSAERPKGSFSTLEIQRTEQGDSAMYLCASSYSRRTYEQYFGPGTRLTVT.

The rearrangement uses TRBV6-5 and TRBJ2-3; TRBD2 aligns across 10 bases. CDR3 length: 16 amino acids. The junction had 8 bases not matched to a gene; V was cut back by 2 bases and J by 6 bases. Germline-derived CDR1 and CDR2 are MNHEY and SVGAGI. The CDR3 loop is CASSYNQAGGWDTQYF. The CDR3 nucleotides read TGTGCCAGCAGTTACAACCAAGCGGGAGGGTGGGATACGCAGTATTTT.

This clone came up a few times. This chain uses TRBV9 with TRBJ1-6; tentatively, D is TRBD1 (6 bases). This CDR3 comprises 13 residues. Trimming shortened V by 4 bases and J by 9 bases, and 11 bases separated the two germline ends. Germline V CDR1 and CDR2: SGDLS, YYNGEE. The CDR3 nucleotides are TGTGCCAGCAGCACCAGGGGTAGTTCACCCCTCCACTTT. It yields the protein CASSTRGSSPLHF.

The chain combines TRBV5-4 with TRBJ1-2, with a weak D call TRBD1 (5 bases). The germline V gene encodes CDR1 SGHNT and CDR2 YYREEE (reference sequence). Trimming took 4 bases from V and 6 from J, leaving 22 bases between them. The CDR3 sequence is 16 residues long. Here the CDR3 DNA reads TGTGCCAGCAGCCCGCGGGGGGACCCAACCTTTAATGGCTACACCTTC. Protein product: CASSPRGDPTFNGYTF.

The CDR3 spells CASSLRVYRGEKLFF. The CDR3 DNA reads as TGTGCCAGTAGTCTGAGGGTCTACCGGGGGGAAAAACTGTTTTTT. The chain couples TRBV19 to TRBJ1-4; TRBD1 is a possible D gene (5 bases). The CDR3 is 15 amino acids. Germline V gives CDR1 LNHDA, CDR2 SQIVND (reference sequence). Trimming stripped 5 bases from V and 8 bases from J, with 18 bases between.

A word on this clone: The sample has other DNA sequences that encode this CDR3 too. The gene calls are TRBV18 and TRBJ2-7; a possible D gene is TRBD1 (5 bases). The length of the CDR3 is 13 residues. Trimming removed 2 bases at V and 0 bases at J, with 5 bases between. The germline CDR1 and CDR2 sequences are KGHSH and LQKENI. CDR3 sequence (DNA): TGTGCCAGCTCACCAGGACACTCCTACGAGCAGTACTTC. Protein product: CASSPGHSYEQYF.

The rearrangement uses TRBV6-2 or TRBV6-3 and TRBJ1-3; the D is unclear. V shed 0 bases and J shed 0 bases, with 6 bases lying between them. This CDR3 is built from 15 residues. Looked up from germline, CDR1 is MNHEY and CDR2 is SVGEGT. In DNA, the CDR3 is TGTGCCAGCAGTTACTCAAGGAGCTCTGGAAACACCATATATTTT. Translating gives CASSYSRSSGNTIYF.

The chain recombines TRBV7-9 with TRBJ2-5; D might be TRBD1 (5 bases). The V gene's germline CDR1 is SEHNR and CDR2 FQNEAQ (reference sequence). The CDR3 is 17 residues long. V was shortened by 4 bases and J by 0 bases, with 18 bases between the two germline ends. The CDR3 DNA reads as TGTGCCAGCAGCTCCACGAAAACAGGAACGTACCAAGAGACCCAGTACTTC. This encodes CASSSTKTGTYQETQYF.

The chain joins TRBV6-5 to TRBJ2-1, with 9 positions matching TRBD1. The CDR3 covers 15 residues. Per germline, CDR1 MNHEY and CDR2 SVGAGI. V dropped 1 base and J dropped 5; count of bases not matched to a gene: 3. In DNA, the CDR3 is TGTGCCAGCAGTTACTGGGGACAGGGAGACAATGAGCAGTTCTTC. The encoded protein is CASSYWGQGDNEQFF.

V and J are TRBV6-2 or TRBV6-3 and TRBJ2-3; 13 positions match TRBD2. Germline V gives CDR1 MNHEY, CDR2 SVGEGT. The CDR3 is made up of 18 amino acids. The junction had 6 bases not matched to a gene; V was cut back by 2 bases and J by 1 base. Here the CDR3 DNA reads TGTGCCAGCAGTTACACTAGCGGGAGGGCCTGGGGCACAGATACGCAGTATTTT. Protein: CASSYTSGRAWGTDTQYF.

The chain is built from TRBV9 and TRBJ2-3; no clear D. The length of the CDR3 is 14 residues. CDR1 is SGDLS, CDR2 YYNGEE, per germline. V shed 0 bases and J shed 0 bases, with 5 bases lying between them. The CDR3 is CASSVGTSTDTQYF. CDR3 DNA sequence: TGTGCCAGCAGCGTAGGAACTAGCACAGATACGCAGTATTTT.

This chain joins TRBV19 and TRBJ1-5; a weak D match, TRBD1 (5 bases). This CDR3 has 15 amino acids. V lost 9 bases and J lost 1, with 16 bases in between. CDR1 and CDR2 (germline): LNHDA, SQIVND (reference sequence). The CDR3 nucleotides are TGTGCCAGCCGTCCCTCAGGGCTAAGCAATCAGCCCCAGCATTTT. Its translation: CASRPSGLSNQPQHF.

This sequence joins TRBV3-1 (or the pseudogene TRBV3-2) and TRBJ2-3; TRBD1 matches at 8 bases. CDR1 and CDR2 (germline): LGHDT, YNNKEL (reference sequence). The CDR3 runs 13 residues. V dropped 6 bases and J dropped 3; count of bases not matched to a gene: 2. In DNA, the CDR3 is TGTGCCAGCAGACAGGGGGTGACAGATACGCAGTATTTT. Its protein product is CASRQGVTDTQYF.

V gene TRBV7-8 combines with J gene TRBJ1-5; 10 bases map to TRBD1. Germline values: CDR1 SGHVS, CDR2 FQNEAQ. Losses at the gene ends were 4 bases for V and 4 bases for J; bases not matched to a gene: 7. The CDR3 is 16 residues long. This CDR3 reads CASSYGQGVINQPQHF. As DNA, the CDR3 is TGTGCCAGCAGCTACGGACAGGGGGTGATTAATCAGCCCCAGCATTTT.